This record covers a single TCR beta chain. This clonotype has just a few counts. Its recognized antigen is unknown. The sample holds no much larger clone one base away, and base qualities are not on file. Sequencing was performed on an Illumina HiSeq 1500. The public reads were reprocessed in TCRdb via fastp at Q25 and MiXCR, keeping in-frame beta chains. Each entry is one CDR3 protein sequence, shown with its most common DNA and genes. This sample gives approximately 910,000 distinct CDR3 sequences in total; more than 25% of them show up just once. About 14% of the sample goes to the ten largest clones. This sample stems from a study of T cell repertoires in cytomegalovirus infection (dated by TCRdb to between 2018 and 2020). Turning to the overall study: Alongside well-studied HLA-B-restricted epitopes, the peptide stimulations were aimed at recently identified HLA-C-restricted CMV epitopes, whose presentation resists viral immunomodulation. Donor HLA type was relevant to the analysis, because carriage of CMV infection together with the matching HLA type was indicated by public TCR beta signatures. Points the paper makes about the study in general: The ex vivo response was dominated by HLA-C-restricted CMV-specific TCR beta clonotypes, which also provided the single most frequent clonotype in two of eight donors. In both this cohort and an independent roughly 400-donor cohort, the cumulative frequency of public TCR beta family members distinguished carriers of CMV infection plus the relevant HLA type.

Reading from cysteine to phenylalanine, the CDR3 counts 17 amino acids. CDR3 DNA only is kept here, 51 bases in frame from base 1. For CDR1 and CDR2, the germline V gene (reference sequence) lists LGHDT and YNNKEL. V loses 3 bases at its end and J loses 6 bases; junction bases beyond the gene matches: 13. The treatment or condition label of this sample denotes: in vitro stimulation with specific CMV peptide epitopes to enrich CMV-specific T cells. The sequence came from a human donor in good health (CMV status not recorded). Some clones in this sample may be carry-over from other donors' samples. The chain couples TRBV3-1 to TRBJ2-2; 7 central bases correspond to TRBD1. The sample consisted of cultured CD8+ T cells from PBMCs, taken from culture after CMV antigen stimulation. The sequenced DNA: TGTGCCAGCAGCCATCCCCGGGACAGTGAAGCCCCCGGGGAGCTGTTTTTT. Its amino acids are CASSHPRDSEAPGELFF.